Shown below are 20 T cell receptor beta chains from a single sample sequenced in a study of shared clonotypes between healthy human individuals. The repertoire was sequenced with immunoSEQ multiplex PCR; TCRdb's copy has only in-frame clones and lacks some. The sample contains some 2,500,000 clones, more than 85% of which appear only once. Material for sequencing was naive CD4+ T cells from PBMCs. This sample's subset: CD45RA+ positively selected. The receptors come from a man aged 18 to 30 in good health. Some clones in this sample may be carry-over from other donors' samples.

The J gene is TRBJ2-3, the V gene TRBV11-2; 10 nucleotides agree with TRBD1. CDR3 length: 15 residues. CDR1 is SGHAT, CDR2 FQNNGV, per germline. V lost 5 bases and J lost 10; bases outside the gene matches: 12. The CDR3, as DNA: TGTGCCAGCAGCCCCGGGACAGGGGTTCGAGAGGCGCAGTATTTT. Translating gives CASSPGTGVREAQYF. Looking up the rest from reference TRBV11-2 and TRBJ2-3 gives the full variable domain: EAGVAQSPRYKIIEKRQSVAFWCNPISGHATLYWYQQILGQGPKLLIQFQNNGVVDDSQLPKDRFSAERLKGVDSTLKIQPAKLEDSAVYLCASSPGTGVREAQYFGPGTRLTVL.

This chain uses TRBV5-1 with TRBJ1-1; weak D call: TRBD1 (6 bases). Germline lookup yields CDR1 SGHRS and CDR2 YFSETQ. Trimming took off 0 bases at V and 4 bases at J, with 16 bases between the two ends. The CDR3 has 16 amino acids. The CDR3 here is CASSLAGESRGTEAFF. The CDR3 DNA follows: TGCGCCAGCAGCTTGGCAGGGGAATCTCGTGGCACTGAAGCTTTCTTT.

The V and J genes are TRBV5-8 and TRBJ2-1; 12 bases map to TRBD2. CDR1 is SGHTS, CDR2 YDEGEE, per germline. CDR3 length equals 17 residues. With V trimmed by 2 bases and J by 4 bases, 7 bases remained unmatched. The CDR3 DNA sequence: TGTGCCAGCAGCTTCCAAGTGACTAGCGGGAGTTACAATGAGCAGTTCTTC. As protein: CASSFQVTSGSYNEQFF.

This chain joins TRBV7-8 and TRBJ1-3; unclear D gene. V shed 5 bases and J shed 3 bases, with 5 bases lying between them. From germline, CDR1 is SGHVS and CDR2 FQNEAQ. This CDR3 contains 12 residues. The CDR3 sequence is CASSLDGNTIYF. The CDR3 DNA sequence: TGTGCCAGCAGCCTGGATGGAAACACCATATATTTT.

This chain joins TRBV7-8 and TRBJ2-1; 13 positions agree with TRBD2. J lost 10 bases, V lost 2 bases, and 11 bases had no gene match. The CDR3 is 17 amino acids. Germline V gives CDR1 SGHVS, CDR2 FQNEAQ. The CDR3 nucleotides read TGTGCCAGCAGCTTATCCGCCGGGACTAGCGGGAAAGGCGAGCAGTTCTTC. Encoded protein: CASSLSAGTSGKGEQFF.

CDR3 nucleotides: TGTGCCAGTAGGCGGAGGACAGGTGACAGCAATCAGCCCCAGCATTTT. Residues: CASRRRTGDSNQPQHF. The rearrangement uses TRBV19 and TRBJ1-5, with 7 bases aligning to TRBD1. Germline V gives CDR1 LNHDA, CDR2 SQIVND (reference sequence). The CDR3 runs to 16 residues. V was clipped by 6 bases and J by 1 base; unmatched bases: 9.

As DNA, the CDR3 is TGTGCCAGCAGGCCCTACACCGGGGAGCTGTTTTTT. It specifies CASRPYTGELFF. The chain joins TRBV27 to TRBJ2-2; D gene ambiguous. The CDR3 has 12 residues. CDR1 is MNHEY and CDR2 is SMNVEV in the germline V gene (reference sequence). V shed 6 bases and J shed 3 bases, with 5 bases lying between them.

The rearrangement links TRBV4-1 to TRBJ1-3; unclear D gene. V was cut by 4 bases and J by 2 bases, with 15 bases left in between. The CDR3 sequence is 16 residues long. Germline V lookup: CDR1 MGHRA, CDR2 YSYEKL. The chain's CDR3 is CASSPGSSQAGNTIYF. Here the CDR3 DNA reads TGCGCCAGCAGCCCAGGATCGAGTCAGGCTGGAAACACCATATATTTT.

The chain combines TRBV15 with TRBJ2-3, with 7 bases that match TRBD1. Germline V gives CDR1 LNHNV, CDR2 YYDKDF (reference sequence). The V and J ends lost 0 bases and 1 base, in that order; junction bases with no gene match: 4. This CDR3 comprises 16 residues. Here the CDR3 reads CATSRDRQGGTDTQYF. In nucleotides, the CDR3 is TGTGCCACCAGCAGAGATAGACAGGGCGGCACAGATACGCAGTATTTT.

The V and J genes are TRBV6-5 and TRBJ2-7; tentatively, D is TRBD1 or TRBD2 (6 bases each). V was cut by 2 bases and J by 7 bases, with 18 bases left in between. CDR1 is MNHEY and CDR2 is SVGAGI in the germline V gene. The CDR3 is made up of 15 amino acids. CDR3 loop: CASSYLRPGATEQYF. The CDR3 coding sequence is TGTGCCAGCAGTTACCTGCGGCCGGGGGCGACTGAGCAGTACTTC.

The rearrangement uses TRBV27 and TRBJ1-5; 7 nucleotides line up with TRBD1. V dropped 6 bases and J dropped 2; count of bases not matched to a gene: 13. This CDR3 is 17 amino acids long. Germline V gene lookup returns CDR1 MNHEY and CDR2 SMNVEV (reference sequence). CDR3 sequence reads: CASSPEIGQDRNQPQHF. The CDR3 nucleotides are TGTGCCAGCAGCCCGGAGATCGGACAGGACCGCAATCAGCCCCAGCATTTT.

The chain uses TRBV9 and TRBJ2-5; tentative D call: TRBD2 (6 bases). V gave up 3 bases and J gave up 3 bases, with 21 bases separating them. The CDR3 has 17 amino acids. Germline assignment: CDR1 SGDLS and CDR2 YYNGEE. In DNA, the CDR3 is TGTGCCAGCAGCGGGACCCAAACCGGGACTGCGAAAGAGACCCAGTACTTC. This codes for CASSGTQTGTAKETQYF.

The chain employs TRBV5-5 and TRBJ1-1, with D unresolved. Trimming removed 2 bases at V and 6 bases at J, with 14 bases between. Germline CDR1 reads SGHKS; CDR2 reads YYEKEE (reference sequence). CDR3 size: 14 residues. This CDR3 reads CASSLTVARPEAFF. CDR3 DNA: TGTGCCAGCAGCTTAACGGTGGCACGACCTGAAGCTTTCTTT.

This clone was seen once. CDR3 protein: CASSLAMGNKVFWPQHF. CDR3 sequence (DNA): TGTGCCAGCAGCTTAGCGATGGGTAATAAGGTGTTTTGGCCCCAGCATTTT. This rearrangement joins TRBV7-9 to TRBJ1-5; D remains unclear. Germline V gene sequence: CDR1 SEHNR, CDR2 FQNEAQ (reference sequence). The CDR3 is 17 amino acids. V lost 0 bases to trimming and J lost 9 bases, with 21 bases between them.

The chain recombines TRBV9 with TRBJ2-1; 8 bases are a match to TRBD2. This CDR3 comprises 20 residues. CDR1 is SGDLS and CDR2 is YYNGEE in the germline V gene. V was pared by 0 bases and J by 0 bases, with 14 bases of the junction left unmatched. The DNA for the CDR3 is TGTGCCAGCAGCGTAGTCGGTTGGACTAGCACCGGGAGCTCCTACAATGAGCAGTTCTTC. It specifies CASSVVGWTSTGSSYNEQFF.

This clone appeared a single time. The V call is TRBV28, the J call TRBJ2-5; D may be TRBD2 (7 bases). The CDR3 has 14 residues. Germline V gene data show CDR1 as MDHEN and CDR2 as SYDVKM. Between the trimmed V and J ends, which lost 7 bases and 5 bases, there was a span of 17 bases. CDR3: CASKGEGRGETQYF. The CDR3 region has the DNA TGTGCCAGCAAGGGGGAGGGCCGGGGTGAGACCCAGTACTTC.

J is TRBJ1-2 and V is TRBV6-5; 9 bases are shared with TRBD1. This CDR3 spans 12 amino acids. Looked up from germline, CDR1 is MNHEY and CDR2 is SVGAGI. Trimming took 6 bases from V and 6 from J; bases not matched to a gene: 2. DNA for the CDR3: TGTGCCAGCAGAGACAGGGGGGATGGCTACACCTTC. Translation gives CASRDRGDGYTF.

A word on this clone: Other nucleotide sequences in the sample specify the same CDR3. The chain links TRBV28 to TRBJ2-1; 7 nucleotides line up with TRBD2. CDR1 is MDHEN and CDR2 is SYDVKM in the germline V gene. The length of the CDR3 is 15 residues. V was clipped by 2 bases and J by 3 bases; unmatched bases: 4. The DNA for the CDR3 is TGTGCCAGCAGTTTAGGCGGGAGAGACTACAATGAGCAGTTCTTC. Its protein product is CASSLGGRDYNEQFF. Variable domain in full (rest from reference TRBV28 and TRBJ2-1): DVKVTQSSRYLVKRTGEKVFLECVQDMDHENMFWYRQDPGLGLRLIYFSYDVKMKEKGDIPEGYSVSREKKERFSLILESASTNQTSMYLCASSLGGRDYNEQFFGPGTRLTVL.

V and J are TRBV28 and TRBJ2-2; 9 bases map to TRBD2. There are 14 residues in the CDR3. Germline V gene sequence: CDR1 MDHEN, CDR2 SYDVKM. V trimming: 5 bases; J trimming: 5 bases; junction bases outside the gene matches: 3. CDR3 region: CASSRTSVTGELFF. The DNA for the CDR3 is TGTGCCAGCAGTAGGACTAGCGTAACCGGGGAGCTGTTTTTT.

The J gene is TRBJ2-5, the V gene TRBV28; D may be TRBD1 or TRBD2 (5 bases each). CDR1 is MDHEN and CDR2 is SYDVKM in the germline V gene. This CDR3 contains 18 residues. V lost 5 bases and J lost 3, with 25 bases in between. Here the CDR3 DNA reads TGTGCCAGCAGTCGTCCGCCGCCCGGACACCGGGGAGAAGAGACCCAGTACTTC. This encodes CASSRPPPGHRGEETQYF.